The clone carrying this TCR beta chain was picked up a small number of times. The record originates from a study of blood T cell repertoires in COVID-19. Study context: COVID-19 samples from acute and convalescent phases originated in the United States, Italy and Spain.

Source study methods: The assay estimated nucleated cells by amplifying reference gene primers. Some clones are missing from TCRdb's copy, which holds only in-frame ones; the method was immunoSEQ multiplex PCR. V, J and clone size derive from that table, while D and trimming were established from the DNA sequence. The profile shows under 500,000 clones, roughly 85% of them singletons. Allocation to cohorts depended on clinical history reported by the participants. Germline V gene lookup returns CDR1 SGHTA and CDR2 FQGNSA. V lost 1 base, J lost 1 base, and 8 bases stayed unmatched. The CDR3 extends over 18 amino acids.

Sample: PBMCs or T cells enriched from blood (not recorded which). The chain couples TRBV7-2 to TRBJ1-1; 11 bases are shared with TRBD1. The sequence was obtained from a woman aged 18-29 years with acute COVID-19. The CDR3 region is CASSLVRLGTGGNTEAFF. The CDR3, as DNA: TGTGCCAGCAGCTTAGTTCGTCTTGGGACAGGGGGGAACACTGAAGCTTTCTTT.